This T cell receptor beta chain emerged from a study of T cell repertoires in cytomegalovirus infection. The wider study: Shared public TCR beta signatures pointed to both CMV infection and a matching HLA type.

Germline CDR1 DFQATT, CDR2 SNEGSKA (reference sequence). Trimming shortened V by 0 bases and J by 2 bases, and 7 bases separated the two germline ends. CDR3 length: 13 residues. TCRdb re-derived calls from the reads in MiXCR, one entry per CDR3 protein. This table holds 140,000 to 150,000 distinct CDR3 sequences, more than 25% found once. In its sample, this clonotype was seen many times. Its specificity is not known. The chain carries TRBV20-1 and TRBJ1-2, with D perhaps matching TRBD1 (5 bases). The specimen comprised CD8+ T cells from cultured PBMCs, sampled from culture after CMV antigen stimulation. This TCR derives from a human donor in good health (CMV status not recorded). Some clones in this sample may be carry-over from other donors' samples. This CDR3 is CSARDRTNYGYTF. In DNA, the CDR3 is TGCAGTGCTAGAGATCGGACAAACTATGGCTACACCTTC.